The rows below give T cell receptor beta chains drawn from one sample of a study of blood T cell repertoires in COVID-19. Clones were read by immunoSEQ multiplex PCR, and TCRdb kept only the in-frame ones, dropping some. The profile shows 55,000 to 70,000 clones, roughly nine tenths of them singletons. The sample taken for sequencing was peripheral blood. These receptors were obtained from a man in his forties with COVID-19, enrolled during active disease. Each CDR3 is given with its conserved first and last residue. D genes are given only for firm matches.

v_call,cdr3_length,d_call,cdr3_aa
TRBV4-1,14,NA,CASHPHIRSTEAFF
TRBV6-5,15,NA,CASRWGGAQGYGYTF
TRBV5-5,17,TRBD1,CASSLIGLQTGGTEAFF
TRBV10-1,14,TRBD1,CASSVGTGDQPQHF
TRBV9,15,NA,CASSPQKTSYNEQFF
TRBV5-1,15,NA,CASSFSVSDTGELFF
TRBV25-1,14,NA,CASSEYLYYYEQYF
TRBV18,14,NA,CASSRWGLTDTQYF
TRBV30,16,NA,CAWSVIGENVNYGYTF
TRBV6-6,14,NA,CASSYDRSGGGYTF
TRBV9,13,NA,CASSAYREPEAFF
TRBV4-2,15,NA,CASSQRDTNTGELFF
TRBV13,14,NA,CASRAGLGNYGYTF
TRBV7-9,12,NA,CASGESNYGYTF
TRBV5-1,14,NA,CASSLTSITGELFF
TRBV29-1,13,NA,CSVQGLMNTEAFF
TRBV9,15,NA,CASSSGVLTYNEQFF
TRBV15,16,TRBD1,CATSKTGGPATTEAFF
TRBV6-5,13,NA,CASRETVNTEAFF
TRBV6-6,14,NA,CASSPTGRGTEAFF
TRBV3-1/TRBV3-2,16,NA,CASSQEGRTGAYEQYF
TRBV5-1,16,NA,CASSLGALAGANIQYF
TRBV11-1,13,NA,CASSLGGETEAFF
TRBV28,13,NA,CASNELNNSPLHF
TRBV4-2,15,TRBD2,CASSQVSGGGFTQYF
TRBV6-1,16,TRBD1,CASSGQGAVGQETQYF
TRBV9,13,NA,CASSETVYNEQFF
TRBV6-6,15,NA,CASSSKQGSNQPQHF
TRBV30,14,NA,CAWSFRFGGTEAFF
TRBV4-2,16,TRBD1,CASSQDPKTGGYGYTF
TRBV18,17,NA,CASSPTQITVSKNIQYF
TRBV5-1,14,NA,CASSPDSGNQPQHF
TRBV10-3,17,TRBD1,CAISESSAGTEKDTQYF
TRBV5-1,15,TRBD1,CASSGGAGTEYEQYF
TRBV25-1,13,NA,CASYDTNSYEQYF
TRBV30,11,NA,CAWSQEGPQHF
TRBV5-1,16,NA,CASSPQGQGGGNIQYF
TRBV3-1/TRBV3-2,13,TRBD1,CATRGQGYNEQFF
TRBV6-1,12,NA,CASSDSFYGYTF
TRBV5-1,16,TRBD2,CASSAGLAGGTDTQYF
TRBV4-1,18,TRBD2,CASSQEEGKRGFTDTQYF
TRBV25-1,14,NA,CASIGLLGDTEAFF
TRBV18,14,TRBD1,CASSPEGAPGELFF
TRBV28,11,NA,CASSLPSRAFF
TRBV29-1,17,NA,CSVIGGSRSSGANVLTF